Listed below are T cell receptor beta chains from one sample, sequenced in a study of OX40 agonist ivuxolimab in advanced cancers. TCRdb keeps only in-frame clones here, not all; method: immunoSEQ multiplex PCR. The sample records 40,000 to 60,000 clones, nearly 95% being singletons. Sequenced material: CD4+ or CD8+ T cells sorted from blood, taken in a trial of the OX40 agonist ivuxolimab. These receptors came from an adult with an advanced solid tumor such as melanoma, head and neck, liver or kidney cancer. Both conserved end residues are part of each CDR3. Each record gives: CDR3 protein, CDR3 DNA, V gene, clone size, J gene, D gene. D genes are given only for firm matches. A clone size is listed for some rows: how often the clone was seen (once, few, many), or a class if it is expanded.

CASSLGRKYNEQFF | TGTGCCAGCAGCTTGGGTCGGAAATACAATGAGCAGTTCTTC | TRBV7-2 | - | TRBJ2-1 | -
CASSLYFRQGFDEQYF | TGTGCCAGCAGCTTGTATTTCCGGCAGGGGTTCGACGAGCAGTACTTC | TRBV5-5 | - | TRBJ2-7 | -
CASSEPPRTGGGETQYF | TGTGCCAGCAGTGAACCGCCCAGGACAGGGGGAGGGGAGACCCAGTACTTC | TRBV6-1 | - | TRBJ2-5 | TRBD1
CASSSTSGVADTQYF | TGTGCCAGCAGCTCGACTAGCGGGGTAGCAGATACGCAGTATTTT | TRBV5-5 | - | TRBJ2-3 | TRBD2
CASGTLKHNQPQHF | TGTGCCAGTGGGACCCTAAAGCATAATCAGCCCCAGCATTTT | TRBV27 | medium-sized | TRBJ1-5 | -
CASSQPPGWGSVTEAFF | TGTGCCAGCAGCCAACCGCCCGGGTGGGGGTCGGTCACTGAAGCTTTCTTT | TRBV13 | once | TRBJ1-1 | -
CASSQLRGHINYGYTF | TGTGCCAGCAGCCAACTTAGGGGTCATATTAACTATGGCTACACCTTC | TRBV14 | few | TRBJ1-2 | -
CASSLAGQGADQPQHF | TGTGCCAGCAGCTTAGCAGGCCAGGGGGCAGACCAGCCCCAGCATTTT | TRBV7-9 | - | TRBJ1-5 | TRBD1
CASSYRGQQYF | TGTGCCAGCAGCTACCGGGGACAGCAGTACTTC | TRBV7-8 | - | TRBJ2-7 | -
CASSQERGVPSGANVLTF | TGTGCCAGCAGCCAAGAACGAGGGGTCCCCTCTGGGGCCAACGTCCTGACTTTC | TRBV14 | - | TRBJ2-6 | -
CASILQGVTEAFF | TGTGCCAGTATTTTACAGGGGGTAACTGAAGCTTTCTTT | TRBV19 | - | TRBJ1-1 | TRBD1
CASSLAPGLAGNTIYF | TGTGCCAGCAGCTTAGCCCCAGGGCTGGCTGGAAACACCATATATTTT | TRBV11-3 | - | TRBJ1-3 | -
CASSIDLLGYSNEQFF | TGTGCCAGTAGTATAGATCTATTGGGATACTCCAATGAGCAGTTCTTC | TRBV19 | - | TRBJ2-1 | -
CASSAHEAFF | TGTGCCAGCAGCGCACATGAAGCTTTCTTT | TRBV28 | - | TRBJ1-1 | -
CAWQTGIPPYEQYF | TGTGCCTGGCAGACAGGGATTCCCCCCTACGAGCAGTACTTC | TRBV30 | - | TRBJ2-7 | TRBD1
CASSQNTGELFF | TGTGCCAGCAGTCAAAACACCGGGGAGCTGTTTTTT | TRBV6-5 | - | TRBJ2-2 | -
CASSISSYGYTF | TGTGCCAGTAGTATTTCATCCTATGGCTACACCTTC | TRBV19 | - | TRBJ1-2 | -
CASNTGQGSADTQYF | TGCGCCAGCAACACAGGGCAGGGGTCAGCAGATACGCAGTATTTT | TRBV4-1 | - | TRBJ2-3 | -
CASSIASNTEAFF | TGTGCCAGTAGTATAGCGTCGAACACTGAAGCTTTCTTT | TRBV19 | few | TRBJ1-1 | -
CARYTGSSGNTIYF | TGTGCCCGATATACCGGGTCCTCTGGAAACACCATATATTTT | TRBV21-1 | - | TRBJ1-3 | -
CAWSPLSSGIDTEAFF | TGTGCCTGGAGTCCGCTATCCTCAGGGATTGACACTGAAGCTTTCTTT | TRBV30 | - | TRBJ1-1 | -
CASSIDEEETQYF | TGTGCCAGTAGTATAGACGAGGAAGAGACCCAGTACTTC | TRBV19 | - | TRBJ2-5 | -
CASSVTGIYGYTF | TGTGCCAGCAGCGTAACAGGAATCTATGGCTACACCTTC | TRBV28 | - | TRBJ1-2 | -
CASSVWDYTSGELFF | TGTGCCAGCAGCGTATGGGACTACACATCCGGGGAGCTGTTTTTT | TRBV9 | - | TRBJ2-2 | TRBD2
CATSRDRTGRWETQYF | TGTGCCACCAGCAGAGATAGGACAGGGAGATGGGAGACCCAGTACTTC | TRBV15 | - | TRBJ2-5 | TRBD1
CASSRPGPRTGELFF | TGTGCCAGCAGTCGACCGGGACCTCGAACCGGGGAGCTGTTTTTT | TRBV27 | - | TRBJ2-2 | -
CASILRGNTGELFF | TGTGCCAGCATTTTACGGGGGAACACCGGGGAGCTGTTTTTT | TRBV2 | - | TRBJ2-2 | -
CATRQGAYQPQHF | TGTGCCACAAGACAAGGGGCCTATCAGCCCCAGCATTTT | TRBV27 | few | TRBJ1-5 | -
CASSEETGGAETQYF | TGTGCCAGCAGTGAAGAGACAGGGGGCGCGGAGACCCAGTACTTC | TRBV6-1 | - | TRBJ2-5 | TRBD1
CASSDPARYQETQYF | TGTGCCAGCAGTGACCCGGCCCGATACCAAGAGACCCAGTACTTC | TRBV6-1 | - | TRBJ2-5 | -
CAISEPKGREETQYF | TGTGCCATCAGTGAACCTAAGGGGAGGGAGGAGACCCAGTACTTC | TRBV10-3 | - | TRBJ2-5 | TRBD2